The 19 T cell receptor beta chains in this list originate from one sample, sequenced in a study of shared clonotypes between healthy human individuals (dated by TCRdb to the early 2020s). Library construction relied on the immunoSEQ multiplex PCR assay. This immuneACCESS table, as held by TCRdb, lists in-frame sequences with V and J called but not all clones. Of the missing ones, under half trace to an unresolved V gene in checked studies; the others have no known cause. Counted in this sample were 1.4 million to 1.5 million clones; roughly 96% of them appeared once. The top ten constitute roughly 1.2% of the sample. Sequencing was done on a sample of naive CD4+ T cells sorted from blood. The cell subset or site label corresponds to: CD45RA+ positively selected. The receptors were gathered from a man between 25 and 39 years old in good health.

The chain uses TRBV7-2 and TRBJ1-1; TRBD1 matches at 10 bases. The CDR3 sequence is 16 residues long. Germline CDR1 SGHTA, CDR2 FQGNSA. The J segment lost 0 bases and the V segment lost 5 bases, leaving 6 bases of the junction unmatched. The CDR3 bases are TGTGCCAGCAGCCACCGGGACAGGGGAATGAACACTGAAGCTTTCTTT. This encodes CASSHRDRGMNTEAFF.

The CDR3 DNA is TGTGCCAGCTCACCCGGTGGCGGGTCCGGCGAGCAGTACTTC. As protein: CASSPGGGSGEQYF. The gene calls are TRBV18 and TRBJ2-7, with a weak D call TRBD2 (5 bases). The V gene's germline CDR1 is KGHSH and CDR2 LQKENI. V lost 3 bases and J 6 bases, leaving 15 bases between the germline ends. This CDR3 has 14 amino acids.

The chain combines TRBV28 with TRBJ2-7; D is undetermined. The CDR3 length is 11 residues. Germline CDR1 reads MDHEN; CDR2 reads SYDVKM. Deletions cut 6 bases from V and 6 bases from J, with 9 bases between. CDR3 DNA sequence: TGTGCCAGCAGAGCCACGACCGAGCAGTACTTC. Its translation is CASRATTEQYF.

The J gene is TRBJ2-5, the V gene TRBV28; TRBD1 is a possible D gene (6 bases). The germline gives CDR1 MDHEN, CDR2 SYDVKM. The CDR3 loop spans 13 amino acids. The V end was cut by 5 bases, the J end by 7 bases, with 14 bases between. The CDR3 loop reads CASSLRQVVTQYF. CDR3 bases: TGTGCCAGCAGTCTCCGACAGGTGGTGACCCAGTACTTC.

The rearrangement uses TRBV9 and TRBJ2-3; D gene unclear. V was pared by 3 bases and J by 6 bases, with 17 bases between. There are 15 residues in the CDR3. Germline lookup yields CDR1 SGDLS and CDR2 YYNGEE. The CDR3 loop is CASSALGSTADTQYF. For the CDR3, the DNA is TGTGCCAGCAGCGCCCTCGGGTCGACTGCTGATACGCAGTATTTT. The variable domain in full, completed from reference TRBV9 and TRBJ2-3, reads DSGVTQTPKHLITATGQRVTLRCSPRSGDLSVYWYQQSLDQGLQFLIQYYNGEERAKGNILERFSAQQFPDLHSELNLSSLELGDSALYFCASSALGSTADTQYFGPGTRLTVL.

The rearrangement uses TRBV18 and TRBJ2-1, with D tentatively TRBD1 (6 bases). Germline CDR1 KGHSH, CDR2 LQKENI. The CDR3 spans 18 residues. V dropped 2 bases and J dropped 0 bases, with 17 bases sitting between them. CDR3 nucleotides: TGTGCCAGCTCACCAAGGATGGGGGACACTTACTCCTACAATGAGCAGTTCTTC. Translation gives CASSPRMGDTYSYNEQFF.

The chain joins TRBV5-1 to TRBJ1-2, with 10 bases identical to TRBD1. V shed 1 base and J 6 bases; nucleotides not matched to a gene: 6. The CDR3 has 15 amino acids. CDR1 and CDR2 (germline): SGHRS, YFSETQ. CDR3 in DNA: TGCGCCAGCAGCTTGTTGACAGGGGGCACCCATGGCTACACCTTC. Translation: CASSLLTGGTHGYTF.

The chain recombines TRBV5-4 with TRBJ2-7, with 10 bases that match TRBD1. CDR3 length equals 14 residues. CDR1 is SGHNT and CDR2 is YYREEE in the germline V gene (reference sequence). V gave up 4 bases and J gave up 7 bases; unmatched junction bases: 8. The DNA of the CDR3 is TGTGCCAGCAGCCGGGACAGGGGTATAAGGGAGCAGTACTTC. Protein product: CASSRDRGIREQYF.

The chain employs TRBV19 and TRBJ2-6; D may correspond to TRBD1 or TRBD2 (5 bases each). V lost 5 bases to trimming and J lost 0 bases, with 8 bases between them. In germline, CDR1 is LNHDA, CDR2 SQIVND (reference sequence). There are 15 residues in the CDR3. The chain's CDR3 is CASSLGTSGANVLTF. DNA of the CDR3: TGTGCCAGTAGTCTAGGGACCTCTGGGGCCAACGTCCTGACTTTC.

The chain has TRBV5-1 and TRBJ2-7; 7 bases are shared with TRBD1. Germline V CDR1 and CDR2: SGHRS, YFSETQ. CDR3 length: 13 amino acids. After removal of 3 bases from V and 5 bases from J, the junction contained 5 bases not matched to a gene. CDR3 residues: CASSSSTGHEQYF. The CDR3 DNA is TGCGCCAGCAGCTCTTCGACAGGGCACGAGCAGTACTTC.

This chain links TRBV14 with TRBJ2-5, with D perhaps being TRBD1 or TRBD2 (5 bases each). Germline CDR1 is SGHDN and CDR2 is FVKESK. The CDR3 contains 14 residues. Trimming removed 4 bases at V and 5 bases at J, with 14 bases between. In nucleotides, the CDR3 is TGTGCCAGCAGCCGGGGACGGAGTGTGGAGACCCAGTACTTC. This translates into CASSRGRSVETQYF.

This chain joins TRBV7-9 and TRBJ2-5; 8 positions agree with TRBD2. The CDR3 consists of 17 residues. The germline gives CDR1 SEHNR, CDR2 FQNEAQ (reference sequence). The trim removed 5 bases at V and 3 bases at J, leaving 14 bases unmatched. CDR3 in DNA: TGTGCCAGCAGCAGCCTCGGTGTAGCGGGACTCAAAGAGACCCAGTACTTC. Its translation is CASSSLGVAGLKETQYF.

The V and J genes are TRBV4-3 and TRBJ2-5; D is possibly TRBD1 or TRBD2 (6 bases each). CDR1 and CDR2 from the germline V gene are LGHNA and YSLEER. This CDR3 spans 14 amino acids. V lost 1 base to trimming and J lost 5 bases, with 11 bases between them. The CDR3 bases are TGCGCCAGCAGCCAAGCCGGAGGGGGGGAGACCCAGTACTTC. Translating gives CASSQAGGGETQYF.

Written as DNA, the CDR3 is TGTGCCAGCAGCTTCCTGAACGTCGGGACTAACTACGAGCAGTACTTC. Translation gives CASSFLNVGTNYEQYF. V usage is TRBV5-4 and J usage is TRBJ2-7, with 7 positions matching TRBD2. Germline V gives CDR1 SGHNT, CDR2 YYREEE (reference sequence). Unmatched junction bases numbered 11, after V lost 2 bases and J lost 3 bases. This CDR3 has 16 amino acids.

This chain connects TRBV18 to TRBJ2-7; D tentatively reads TRBD1 or TRBD2 (6 bases each). The CDR3 is made up of 15 amino acids. Trimming left V 3 bases short and J 2 bases short, with 14 bases between. CDR1 is KGHSH, CDR2 LQKENI, per germline. The CDR3 sequence: CASSPRGRAPYEQYF. The CDR3, as DNA: TGTGCCAGCTCACCCCGGGGGCGAGCCCCCTACGAGCAGTACTTC.

The chain has TRBV9 and TRBJ2-2; 9 positions agree with TRBD2. The germline CDR1 and CDR2 sequences are SGDLS and YYNGEE. This CDR3 has 13 residues. With 8 bases clipped from V and 6 bases from J, the junction kept 5 bases outside the gene matches. CDR3 region: CASAQREAGELFF. CDR3 nucleotide sequence: TGTGCCAGTGCGCAGCGGGAGGCCGGGGAGCTGTTTTTT.

In this sample, this clone turned up once. The chain links TRBV5-4 to TRBJ2-7, with TRBD1 as a possible D gene (6 bases). The germline CDR1 and CDR2 sequences are SGHNT and YYREEE (reference sequence). This CDR3 contains 14 residues. Between the trimmed V and J ends, which lost 2 bases and 0 bases, there was a span of 9 bases. The CDR3 reads CASSLQTGSYEQYF. CDR3 in DNA: TGTGCCAGCAGCTTACAGACAGGCTCCTACGAGCAGTACTTC.

On this clone itself: A single base separates this from a much larger clone, so it may be a read error. Other DNA sequences from this sample encode an identical CDR3 as well. The V gene is TRBV18, the J gene TRBJ2-3; D unresolved. From germline, CDR1 is KGHSH and CDR2 LQKENI. The V end lost 0 bases, the J end lost 1 base, and 2 bases lay between the germline ends. CDR3 length: 13 amino acids. The CDR3 DNA follows: TGTGCCAGCTCACCACCTGGCACAGATACGCAGTATTTT. Translating it yields CASSPPGTDTQYF.

The rearrangement links TRBV10-3 to TRBJ2-5, with D tentatively TRBD1 or TRBD2 (5 bases each). The CDR3 runs 13 residues. With 8 bases removed from V and 7 bases from J, the gap between germline ends came to 17 bases. Germline V lookup: CDR1 ENHRY, CDR2 SYGVKD. The CDR3 DNA follows: TGTGCCATCGCCAGGGACGTGTATGGGACCCAGTACTTC. Translating it yields CAIARDVYGTQYF.